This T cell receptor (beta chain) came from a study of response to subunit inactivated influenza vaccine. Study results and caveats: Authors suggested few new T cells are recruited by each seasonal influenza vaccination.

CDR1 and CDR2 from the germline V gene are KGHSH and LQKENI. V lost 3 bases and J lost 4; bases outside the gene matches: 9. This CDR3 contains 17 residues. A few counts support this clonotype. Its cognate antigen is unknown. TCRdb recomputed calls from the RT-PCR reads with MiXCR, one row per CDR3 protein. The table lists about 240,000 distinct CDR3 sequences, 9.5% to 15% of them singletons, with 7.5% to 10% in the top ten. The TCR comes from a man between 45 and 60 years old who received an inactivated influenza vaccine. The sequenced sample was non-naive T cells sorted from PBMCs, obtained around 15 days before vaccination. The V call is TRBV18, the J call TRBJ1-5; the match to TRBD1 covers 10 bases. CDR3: CASSPYPTGGRNQPQHF. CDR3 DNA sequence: TGTGCCAGCTCACCCTACCCGACAGGGGGCAGGAATCAGCCCCAGCATTTT.